These 20 T cell receptor beta chains originate from one sample sequenced in a study of T cell responses to AZD1222 COVID-19 vaccine. The assay was immunoSEQ multiplex PCR, and TCRdb's table has in-frame clones only and misses some. This sample has some 110,000 clones, with about 86% found just once. Material: peripheral blood, obtained on day 0 of AZD1222 vaccination. These receptors were obtained from an adult in good health.

The rearrangement uses TRBV7-9 and TRBJ2-1; TRBD2 matches at 10 bases. Unmatched junction bases numbered 13, after V lost 7 bases and J lost 7 bases. The CDR3 spans 16 residues. CDR1 and CDR2 from the germline V gene are SEHNR and FQNEAQ (reference sequence). The CDR3 DNA is TGTGCCAGCAAAGAACGTGGGGCTAGCGGGAGTAATGAGCAGTTCTTC. It encodes CASKERGASGSNEQFF. The entire variable domain, with the rest obtained from reference TRBV7-9 and TRBJ2-1, is as follows: DTGVSQNPRHKITKRGQNVTFRCDPISEHNRLYWYRQTLGQGPEFLTYFQNEAQLEKSRLLSDRFSAERPKGSFSTLEIQRTEQGDSAMYLCASKERGASGSNEQFFGPGTRLTVL.

The gene calls are TRBV5-1 and TRBJ1-1; D is unresolved. This CDR3 has 13 residues. Trimming took off 3 bases at V and 3 bases at J, with 9 bases between the two ends. The germline V gene has CDR1 SGHRS and CDR2 YFSETQ. The CDR3 protein is CASSWTQDTEAFF. CDR3 bases: TGCGCCAGCAGCTGGACGCAAGACACTGAAGCTTTCTTT.

The CDR3 region is CATSRAGRSSGNTIYF. The CDR3 DNA reads TGTGCCACCAGCAGAGCCGGACGAAGCTCTGGAAACACCATATATTTT. The chain recombines TRBV15 with TRBJ1-3, with D unclear. The CDR3 loop spans 16 amino acids. The V gene's germline CDR1 is LNHNV and CDR2 YYDKDF (reference sequence). V lost 1 base, J lost 0 bases, and 10 bases lay in between. The whole variable domain, filled in from reference TRBV15 and TRBJ1-3, reads DAMVIQNPRYQVTQFGKPVTLSCSQTLNHNVMYWYQQKSSQAPKLLFHYYDKDFNNEADTPDNFQSRRPNTSFCFLDIRSPGLGDTAMYLCATSRAGRSSGNTIYFGEGSWLTVV.

This clone was observed a single time. The genes are TRBV19 and TRBJ1-1; D is undetermined. From germline, CDR1 is LNHDA and CDR2 SQIVND (reference sequence). The V end was cut by 7 bases, the J end by 3 bases, with 12 bases between. The CDR3 covers 13 residues. The CDR3 here is CASIGNADTEAFF. The DNA for the CDR3 is TGTGCCAGTATCGGCAACGCGGACACTGAAGCTTTCTTT.

This rearrangement joins TRBV7-9 to TRBJ1-2; D is unresolved. CDR1 and CDR2 (germline): SEHNR, FQNEAQ (reference sequence). The CDR3 is 13 residues long. The germline V and J ends were trimmed by 2 bases and 3 bases, with 7 bases remaining between them. The chain's CDR3 is CASSLQVDYGYTF. The CDR3 DNA follows: TGTGCCAGCAGCTTACAGGTTGACTATGGCTACACCTTC.

This clone was seen once. The chain links TRBV20-1 to TRBJ2-7; D gene ambiguous. CDR3 size: 14 residues. Trimming pared 3 bases from V and 3 bases from J, leaving 15 bases between. Germline CDR1 DFQATT, CDR2 SNEGSKA (reference sequence). CDR3 amino acids: CSASRRLRGYEQYF. The CDR3 nucleotides read TGCAGTGCTAGTAGGCGTTTAAGAGGCTACGAGCAGTACTTC.

CDR3 nucleotides: TGTGCCAGCGGACAGGGGAGCCAAGAGACCCAGTACTTC. Encoded protein: CASGQGSQETQYF. This chain links TRBV19 with TRBJ2-5, with 9 bases fitting TRBD1. Unmatched junction bases numbered 3, after V lost 9 bases and J lost 1 base. Germline CDR1 is LNHDA and CDR2 is SQIVND (reference sequence). The CDR3 has 13 amino acids.

CDR3 amino acids: CASSHRTGYTDTQYF. The CDR3 nucleotides are TGCGCCAGCAGCCACAGGACAGGGTACACAGATACGCAGTATTTT. This chain uses TRBV4-1 with TRBJ2-3; 8 bases are shared with TRBD1. J lost 2 bases, V lost 3 bases, and 4 bases had no gene match. The CDR3 is 15 residues long. Looked up from germline, CDR1 is MGHRA and CDR2 is YSYEKL.

The CDR3 nucleotides read TGTGCCAGCAGCGCCCCAGGGTCCCGCGAGCAGTACTTC. Its protein is CASSAPGSREQYF. V is TRBV7-2 and J is TRBJ2-7, with D possibly matching TRBD1 (5 bases). Germline V gene lookup returns CDR1 SGHTA and CDR2 FQGNSA. Trimming left V 5 bases short and J 6 bases short, with 14 bases between. The CDR3 length is 13 residues.

The chain joins TRBV4-1 to TRBJ1-4, with TRBD1 as a possible D gene (5 bases). The CDR3 runs 15 residues. Germline values: CDR1 MGHRA, CDR2 YSYEKL. Trimming removed 0 bases from V and 3 bases from J, with 8 bases in between. This chain's CDR3 is CASSQDRGSNEKLFF. The CDR3 DNA follows: TGCGCCAGCAGCCAAGATAGGGGTTCTAATGAAAAACTGTTTTTT.

This chain uses TRBV27 with TRBJ1-5, with D possibly matching TRBD1 (5 bases). Trimming pared 4 bases from V and 7 bases from J, leaving 17 bases between. The CDR3 is made up of 15 amino acids. Germline-derived CDR1 and CDR2 are MNHEY and SMNVEV (reference sequence). The CDR3 DNA is TGTGCCAGCAGTTGGTCCTCCGGCAGGGACCAGCCCCAGCATTTT. It is translated as CASSWSSGRDQPQHF.

The chain is built from TRBV23-1 and TRBJ2-5; TRBD1 agrees at 9 bases. TRBV23-1 carries the ORF label, with uncertain function. This CDR3 region has 15 residues. V was clipped by 6 bases and J by 6 bases; unmatched bases: 11. In DNA form, the CDR3 reads TGCGCCAGCAGCGTCATCCGGGACAGGGAGCAGACCCAGTACTTC. It specifies CASSVIRDREQTQYF.

V usage is TRBV19 and J usage is TRBJ1-6, with TRBD1 matching 10 bases. The CDR3 has 18 residues. Germline V gene lookup returns CDR1 LNHDA and CDR2 SQIVND (reference sequence). Trimming removed 6 bases from V and 6 bases from J; junction bases left unmatched: 14. Here the CDR3 reads CASRSTGQGTGINSPLHF. The CDR3 DNA reads TGTGCCAGTAGGTCTACGGGACAGGGGACAGGGATTAATTCACCCCTCCACTTT. The whole variable domain, remainder taken from reference TRBV19 and TRBJ1-6, is DGGITQSPKYLFRKEGQNVTLSCEQNLNHDAMYWYRQDPGQGLRLIYYSQIVNDFQKGDIAEGYSVSREKKESFPLTVTSAQKNPTAFYLCASRSTGQGTGINSPLHFGNGTRLTVT.

The rearrangement joins TRBV12-3 or TRBV12-4 to TRBJ2-3; D gene uncertain. The CDR3 is made up of 13 amino acids. V lost 5 bases and J 2 bases, leaving 8 bases between the germline ends. The CDR3 loop is CASSGRATDTQYF. In nucleotides, the CDR3 is TGTGCCAGCAGTGGCCGGGCCACAGATACGCAGTATTTT.

The J gene is TRBJ1-3, the V gene TRBV7-2; no clear D. The CDR3 consists of 15 residues. Germline assignment: CDR1 SGHTA and CDR2 FQGNSA. Between the trimmed V and J ends, which lost 5 bases and 2 bases, there was a span of 13 bases. The CDR3 nucleotides are TGTGCCAGCAGCCCATCCCGGCGGGCTGGAAACACCATATATTTT. As protein: CASSPSRRAGNTIYF.

This chain connects TRBV28 to TRBJ1-1; D is unclear. This CDR3 is built from 12 residues. The germline gives CDR1 MDHEN, CDR2 SYDVKM. The V and J ends lost 5 bases and 4 bases respectively, with 8 bases between them. Written as DNA, the CDR3 is TGTGCCAGCAGTCCCGGCGGCACTGAAGCTTTCTTT. Residues: CASSPGGTEAFF.

This clone appeared once. The CDR3 protein is CASTARGLTDTQYF. The CDR3 bases are TGTGCCAGCACCGCGAGGGGGCTCACAGATACGCAGTATTTT. The rearrangement links TRBV13 to TRBJ2-3; the match to TRBD1 covers 7 bases. The CDR3 spans 14 residues. The germline gives CDR1 PRHDT, CDR2 FYEKMQ (reference sequence). With V trimmed by 7 bases and J by 2 bases, 6 bases remained unmatched.

This sequence joins TRBV3-1 (or the pseudogene TRBV3-2) and TRBJ2-1; TRBD2 aligns across 11 bases. Trimming cost V 3 bases and J 3 bases; bases outside gene matches: 10. Germline lookup yields CDR1 LGHDT and CDR2 YNNKEL (reference sequence). CDR3 size: 18 residues. CDR3 amino acids: CASSHPGTSGLFYNEQFF. The CDR3 bases are TGTGCCAGCAGCCACCCCGGGACTAGCGGTCTCTTCTACAATGAGCAGTTCTTC.

The chain links TRBV3-1 (or the pseudogene TRBV3-2) to TRBJ2-2; no definite D call. Trimming shortened V by 0 bases and J by 5 bases, and 10 bases separated the two germline ends. Germline-derived CDR1 and CDR2 are LGHDT and YNNKEL (reference sequence). CDR3 length: 15 residues. The CDR3 region is CASSQEVWGTGELFF. The CDR3 DNA is TGTGCCAGCAGCCAAGAAGTCTGGGGTACCGGGGAGCTGTTTTTT.

The chain is built from TRBV2 and TRBJ1-1, with unresolved D. The CDR3 has 13 residues. V dropped 1 base and J dropped 1 base, with 4 bases sitting between them. The germline V gene encodes CDR1 SNHLY and CDR2 FYNNEI. CDR3: CASSEVRNTEAFF. The CDR3 DNA reads as TGTGCCAGCAGTGAAGTGAGGAACACTGAAGCTTTCTTT.